What follows is one T cell receptor beta chain and its context. These data are taken from a study of blood T cell repertoires in COVID-19. Turning to the study itself: Spain, Italy and the United States supplied samples that represented acute and convalescent COVID-19. PBMCs, B-cell-depleted T cells, or T cells were the source of the cDNA or gDNA that made up the material.

Germline V lookup: CDR1 GTSNPN, CDR2 SVGIG (reference sequence). V lost 5 bases and J lost 2, with 9 bases in between. The CDR3 consists of 12 residues. Under the authors' procedure: The assay estimated nucleated cells by amplifying reference gene primers. This table comes from immunoSEQ multiplex PCR, and its TCRdb copy is limited to in-frame clones, with some not included. V and J calls and clone size are those listed in that table; D and trimming were worked out from the DNA. The data show 75,000 to 90,000 clones, with roughly 89% seen just once and about 6.1% held by the top ten. The receptor's source is a human donor in a cohort sampled during active COVID-19. Sequenced: peripheral blood. V and J are TRBV30 and TRBJ1-1; D call uncertain. The CDR3 reads CAWGEGNTEAFF. The CDR3 DNA follows: TGTGCCTGGGGCGAGGGAAACACTGAAGCTTTCTTT.